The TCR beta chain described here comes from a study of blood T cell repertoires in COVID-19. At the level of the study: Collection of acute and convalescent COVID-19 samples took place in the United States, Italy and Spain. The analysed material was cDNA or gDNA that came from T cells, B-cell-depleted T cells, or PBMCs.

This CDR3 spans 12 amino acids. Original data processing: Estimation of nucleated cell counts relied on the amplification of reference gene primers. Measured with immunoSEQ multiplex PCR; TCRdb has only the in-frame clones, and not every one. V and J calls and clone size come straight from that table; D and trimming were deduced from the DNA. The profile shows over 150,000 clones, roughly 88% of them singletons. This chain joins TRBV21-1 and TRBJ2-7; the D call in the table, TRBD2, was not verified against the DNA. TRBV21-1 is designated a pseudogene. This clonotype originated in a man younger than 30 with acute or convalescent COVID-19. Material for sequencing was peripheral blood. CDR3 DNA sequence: TGTGCCAGCAGCAAAGGCGACTACGAGCAGTACTTC. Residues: CASSKGDYEQYF.